This TCR beta chain emerged from a study of T-cell memory formation after mild COVID-19. Study at large: Clusters of TCRs were largely donor specific. The study's findings and limits: CD4+ contracting clones were found mainly in CM and EM, and CD8+ ones in EMRA.

The V gene's germline CDR1 is SGHAT and CDR2 FQNNGV. With 11 bases removed from V and 0 bases from J, the gap between germline ends came to 11 bases. The CDR3 is 12 amino acids. TCRdb analysed the 5' RACE reads with MiXCR anew, one entry per CDR3 protein. Of about 110,000 distinct CDR3 sequences in the sample, 9.5% to 15% are singletons; the top ten hold about 27%. This clonotype showed up many times. Its matching antigen is unknown. The receptor's source is an adult woman who had mild COVID-19 (a few samples of this study predate the infection). Cell type and time point are not known. Source material: PBMCs or a T cell subset sorted from them (not recorded which). The chain carries TRBV11-2 and TRBJ2-7; D gene uncertain. As DNA, the CDR3 is TGTGCCGGGCAAGGGCACTCCTACGAGCAGTACTTC. It encodes CAGQGHSYEQYF.